These 21 T cell receptor beta chains were sequenced from one sample in a study of cytomegalovirus exposure and HLA in healthy donors. Amplification used 60 Vbeta primers and 13 Jbeta primers. Method: immunoSEQ multiplex PCR; TCRdb's copy keeps in-frame clones and lacks some. The table lists about 76,000 clones, 72% of them singletons. Material for sequencing was PBMCs. These receptors all come from a woman in her thirties or forties in good health and CMV-seropositive.

This chain joins TRBV5-1 and TRBJ2-7, with 11 positions matching TRBD1. Germline assignment: CDR1 SGHRS and CDR2 YFSETQ. V trimming: 4 bases; J trimming: 4 bases; junction bases outside the gene matches: 10. CDR3 size: 16 residues. Here the CDR3 reads CASSPLTGTGGYEQYF. The CDR3 DNA is TGCGCCAGCAGCCCCTTAACCGGGACAGGGGGTTACGAGCAGTACTTC.

This clone was observed a single time. This chain connects TRBV2 to TRBJ1-5; the match to TRBD1 covers 9 bases. J was trimmed by 1 base and V by 5 bases; bases with no gene match: 3. The CDR3 contains 15 residues. Germline V CDR1 and CDR2: SNHLY, FYNNEI. The CDR3 DNA follows: TGTGCCAGCAGTCAGGGACAGGGAAGCAATCAGCCCCAGCATTTT. Translated: CASSQGQGSNQPQHF.

The chain recombines TRBV15 with TRBJ2-7; a weak D match, TRBD1 (6 bases). Trimming removed 0 bases at V and 0 bases at J, with 15 bases between. The germline CDR1 and CDR2 sequences are LNHNV and YYDKDF (reference sequence). This CDR3 region has 17 residues. CDR3 amino acids: CATSRDISGVSSYEQYF. For the CDR3, the DNA is TGTGCCACCAGCAGAGATATTTCAGGGGTAAGCTCCTACGAGCAGTACTTC.

The chain links TRBV6-1 to TRBJ1-5; D is undetermined. Germline-derived CDR1 and CDR2 are MNHNS and SASEGT. The CDR3 spans 14 residues. The V gene lost 8 bases and the J gene lost 2 bases, with 13 bases spanning the gap. CDR3 sequence: CASARAEGNQPQHF. CDR3 bases: TGTGCCAGCGCGAGGGCCGAGGGCAATCAGCCCCAGCATTTT.

This chain joins TRBV5-1 and TRBJ1-1, with D maybe TRBD1 (6 bases). V was trimmed by 2 bases and J by 6 bases, leaving 11 bases between them. The CDR3 contains 13 residues. Germline V gene sequence: CDR1 SGHRS, CDR2 YFSETQ. The DNA of the CDR3 is TGCGCCAGCAGCTTAACAGGGCCCTCTGAAGCTTTCTTT. This gives the protein CASSLTGPSEAFF.

V usage is TRBV7-2 and J usage is TRBJ2-7; D possibly corresponds to TRBD2 (6 bases). This CDR3 has 13 amino acids. Germline V gene lookup returns CDR1 SGHTA and CDR2 FQGNSA. The germline V and J ends were trimmed by 1 base and 7 bases, with 11 bases remaining between them. CDR3 coding DNA: TGTGCCAGCAGCTTAGTATGGGGGGAAGAGCAGTACTTC. This sequence encodes CASSLVWGEEQYF.

The V gene is TRBV28, the J gene TRBJ2-7, with D unclear. This CDR3 is 13 amino acids long. Germline values: CDR1 MDHEN, CDR2 SYDVKM. V was shortened by 4 bases and J by 2 bases, with 9 bases between the two germline ends. CDR3 region: CASSWAGTYEQYF. In DNA, the CDR3 is TGTGCCAGCAGTTGGGCAGGAACCTACGAGCAGTACTTC.

The CDR3 sequence: CASSRQGGSYGYTF. The CDR3 bases are TGTGCCAGCTCCCGACAGGGAGGAAGCTATGGCTACACCTTC. The chain links TRBV18 to TRBJ1-2, with 7 bases matching TRBD1. There are 14 residues in the CDR3. The germline V gene encodes CDR1 KGHSH and CDR2 LQKENI. Trimming at V came to 6 bases and at J to 4 bases, leaving 8 bases not matched to a gene.

The chain couples TRBV30 to TRBJ2-1, with 10 bases aligning to TRBD1. The V gene end was trimmed by 2 bases and the J gene end by 4 bases; junction bases not matched to a gene: 2. The CDR3 is 14 residues long. In germline, CDR1 is GTSNPN, CDR2 SVGIG (reference sequence). CDR3 residues: CAWSRGQGYNEQFF. For the CDR3, the DNA is TGTGCCTGGAGTAGGGGACAGGGGTACAATGAGCAGTTCTTC.

Worth noting for this clone: Other DNA sequences from this sample encode an identical CDR3 as well. The chain is built from TRBV6-1 and TRBJ1-1; no firm D call. V was shortened by 9 bases and J by 11 bases, with 19 bases between the two germline ends. CDR3 size: 12 residues. Germline CDR1 is MNHNS and CDR2 is SASEGT. The CDR3 is CASSPPLSRAFF. The CDR3 DNA reads as TGTGCCAGTAGTCCCCCCCTGAGCCGCGCTTTCTTT.

The V and J genes are TRBV7-2 and TRBJ1-2; D gene uncertain. Germline CDR1 is SGHTA and CDR2 is FQGNSA. The V gene lost 5 bases and the J gene lost 6 bases, with 13 bases spanning the gap. The CDR3 runs to 13 residues. CDR3 DNA: TGTGCCAGCAGCCCCCTTGTACGAGATGGCTACACCTTC. It encodes CASSPLVRDGYTF.

V gene TRBV19 combines with J gene TRBJ2-7; D uncertain. V was trimmed by 3 bases and J by 2 bases, leaving 8 bases between them. This CDR3 comprises 13 residues. Germline V lookup: CDR1 LNHDA, CDR2 SQIVND (reference sequence). In nucleotides, the CDR3 is TGTGCCAGTAGTATGCCACAGACCTACGAGCAGTACTTC. Translation gives CASSMPQTYEQYF.

This rearrangement joins TRBV2 to TRBJ2-1, with D maybe TRBD1 (5 bases). V was cut by 2 bases and J by 5 bases, with 10 bases left in between. CDR1 and CDR2 from the germline V gene are SNHLY and FYNNEI. This CDR3 region has 14 residues. The CDR3 nucleotides read TGTGCCAGCAGTGAATTTCACAGGAACAATGAGCAGTTCTTC. Its protein is CASSEFHRNNEQFF. The full variable domain, rest sourced from reference TRBV2 and TRBJ2-1, is EPEVTQTPSHQVTQMGQEVILRCVPISNHLYFYWYRQILGQKVEFLVSFYNNEISEKSEIFDDQFSVERPDGSNFTLKIRSTKLEDSAMYFCASSEFHRNNEQFFGPGTRLTVL.

This rearrangement joins TRBV7-2 to TRBJ2-3; D is possibly TRBD1 (6 bases). This CDR3 has 14 residues. Trimming left V 4 bases short and J 4 bases short, with 12 bases between. Per germline, CDR1 SGHTA and CDR2 FQGNSA. CDR3 residues: CASSSSTGPDTQYF. In DNA form, the CDR3 reads TGTGCCAGCAGCTCTTCGACAGGCCCAGATACGCAGTATTTT.

This rearrangement joins TRBV13 to TRBJ2-2; D is perhaps TRBD1 (6 bases). Germline CDR1 and CDR2: PRHDT and FYEKMQ (reference sequence). The CDR3 is made up of 15 amino acids. V gave up 0 bases and J gave up 3 bases, with 8 bases separating them. CDR3 nucleotide sequence: TGTGCCAGCAGCTTAGGCAGGGGATACACCGGGGAGCTGTTTTTT. It codes for CASSLGRGYTGELFF.

V and J are TRBV6-1 and TRBJ2-1; TRBD2 aligns across 10 bases. The CDR3 consists of 14 residues. J was trimmed by 9 bases and V by 10 bases; bases with no gene match: 12. Germline CDR1 MNHNS, CDR2 SASEGT. The CDR3: CATQTSGLRAEQFF. The CDR3 nucleotides are TGTGCCACCCAGACTAGCGGGCTTAGGGCTGAGCAGTTCTTC.

On this clone: Other DNA sequences in this specimen translate into the identical CDR3. This chain uses TRBV7-2 with TRBJ1-1, with a tentative D call TRBD1 (6 bases). The CDR3 loop spans 13 amino acids. The V and J ends lost 5 bases and 2 bases respectively, with 9 bases between them. CDR1 is SGHTA and CDR2 is FQGNSA in the germline V gene. This chain's CDR3 is CASSPQGNTEAFF. For the CDR3, the DNA is TGTGCCAGCAGCCCACAGGGAAACACTGAAGCTTTCTTT.

The rearrangement uses TRBV11-2 and TRBJ2-6, with 9 nucleotides matching TRBD1. Germline CDR1 and CDR2: SGHAT and FQNNGV. There are 17 residues in the CDR3. The trim removed 5 bases at V and 0 bases at J, leaving 5 bases unmatched. The CDR3 nucleotides are TGTGCCAGCAGCAGGGACAGGGCCATCTCTGGGGCCAACGTCCTGACTTTC. It is translated as CASSRDRAISGANVLTF.

This chain links TRBV28 with TRBJ2-4; 9 nucleotides align to TRBD2. Germline V gene data show CDR1 as MDHEN and CDR2 as SYDVKM. CDR3 length: 13 residues. V was pared by 10 bases and J by 7 bases, with 8 bases of the junction left unmatched. The CDR3 nucleotides are TGTGCCACCAGAGGGACTAGCCTCAACATTCAGTACTTC. Protein sequence: CATRGTSLNIQYF.

The chain employs TRBV6-5 and TRBJ2-7; no definite D call. CDR1 is MNHEY, CDR2 SVGAGI, per germline. The CDR3 contains 15 residues. Trimming removed 2 bases at V and 3 bases at J, with 14 bases between. DNA for the CDR3: TGTGCCAGCAGTTACACGCGGCAGCCAGTCTACGAGCAGTACTTC. Its translation is CASSYTRQPVYEQYF.

V gene TRBV7-9 combines with J gene TRBJ1-2; D unclear. Trimming removed 3 bases from V and 8 bases from J, with 16 bases in between. The germline V gene encodes CDR1 SEHNR and CDR2 FQNEAQ (reference sequence). This CDR3 spans 14 amino acids. The DNA of the CDR3 is TGTGCCAGCAGCTTTTCTTACGTAGCCGGAGGCTACACCTTC. As protein: CASSFSYVAGGYTF.